This T cell receptor (beta chain) was observed in a study of cytotoxic CD8 clonotypes in ibrutinib-treated CLL (dated by TCRdb to the early 2020s). A note on the overall study: The cohort included some 14 treatment-naive and ten to twelve relapsed/refractory patients; under 18 were IGHV unmutated. Samples at response were collected after a median of 12 months of treatment, with a range of about 6 to 36 months. On average, each sample had about 250,000 productive templates and almost 95,000 productive rearrangements. Longitudinal samples were available for about 30% of the roughly 90 trial participants. Cryopreserved peripheral blood mononuclear cells were obtained prior to treatment, at the time of response, and at either disease progression or sustained remission. Partial responses were observed in roughly 25 patients and complete responses in 2; after a median follow-up of 68 months, remission was maintained in approximately 14 patients and progression was observed in 12. All remission and progressive disease samples were collected while patients were still receiving ibrutinib.

V ends up 2 bases short and J 7 bases short, with an unmatched junction base count of 9. The CDR3 holds 15 amino acids from the cysteine to the phenylalanine. The retained sequence is limited to the CDR3, 45 bases, with the frame set at the first base. Taken from the germline V gene, the CDR1 and CDR2 loops are SGDLS and YYNGEE. The full study reports these points: Public clonotypes were rare and either shrank or stayed stable during treatment, and the rise in clonality at ibrutinib response reflected expansion of private clonotypes. Baseline clonality exceeded that of age-matched healthy donors and correlated strongly with circulating CD8+ T-cell counts. Sustained-remission and progressing patients did not have matched sampling times, and lymph node repertoires were not examined. Clonality rose at ibrutinib response, remained stable during sustained remission, and dropped back toward baseline at progression.

The goal of deep resolution MiSeq sequencing was a depth between 1 in 1 million and 1 in 200,000 T cells, and coverage averaged 10x per clonotype. The immunoSEQ hsTCRB Kit was used to generate the TCR beta libraries. Regarding the original processing steps: Data were analyzed with ImmunoSEQ Data Assistant and ImmunoSEQ Analyzer, with V, D and J genes assigned per IMGT definitions. Clonality, which ranges from 0 to 1, was calculated by subtracting the normalized Shannon entropy of productive rearrangement frequencies from one. Only overrepresented clonotypes making up at least 0.05% of the repertoire of each patient were included in the public clonotype analysis. Roughly 12 age-matched healthy donor repertoires from immuneACCESS were used as controls for clonality. TCRdb provides this immuneACCESS table in a form limited to in-frame rearrangements. Some clones are lacking; in checked studies, under half of them reflect an unresolved V gene, and why the rest are absent is not known. V and J calls plus clone size are reproduced from that table; the DNA served to infer D and trimming. The table for this sample lists fewer than 150,000 clones; around four fifths of them were counted only once. The biggest ten clones account for around 3.3% of the sample.

Worth noting for this clone: What this receptor recognizes is not known. Base qualities are not recorded, but no much larger clone differs from it by a single base.

The time point label corresponds to: approximately 25 months on ibrutinib. For TCR beta library preparation, around 2 micrograms of genomic DNA were isolated from cryopreserved PBMCs. Longitudinal blood samples from CLL patients on ibrutinib monotherapy underwent high-throughput TCR beta sequencing. Patients were enrolled in a phase 2 open-label single-center ibrutinib monotherapy trial. The chain is made from TRBV9 and TRBJ2-7; 10 central bases correspond to TRBD1. This receptor was taken from a human donor with chronic lymphocytic leukemia. This material consisted of PBMCs, taken after 24 months of ibrutinib treatment. CDR3 region: CASSVSGTGADEQYF. The DNA reads as follows: TGTGCCAGCAGCGTCTCCGGGACAGGGGCAGATGAGCAGTACTTC.